The clone carrying this T cell receptor beta chain has a handful of counts. J gave up 2 bases and V 5 bases, and 5 bases lay outside the gene matches. This CDR3 has 15 residues. TCRdb independently ran MiXCR on the 5' RACE reads; one entry per CDR3 protein. The sample records a few hundred thousand distinct CDR3 sequences, 25% to 30% being singletons. The sample is drawn from a study of T-cell memory formation after mild COVID-19. The sequence came from an adult woman who had mild COVID-19 (a few samples of this study predate the infection). Cell type and time point are not known. Sequencing was done on a sample of PBMCs or a T cell subset sorted from them (not recorded which). V usage is TRBV12-3 or TRBV12-4 and J usage is TRBJ2-2, with 7 nucleotides matching TRBD2. The CDR3 sequence is CASSLERENTGELFF. The CDR3 coding sequence is TGTGCCAGCAGTCTTGAGCGGGAAAACACCGGGGAGCTGTTTTTT.